A single sample is the source of the 9 T cell receptor beta chains below, sequenced in a study of T cell clonotyping in hematopoietic cell transplantation. Libraries were prepared by immunoSEQ multiplex PCR; TCRdb keeps only in-frame clonotypes and omits some of them. There are more than 25,000 clones in the sample; 85% to 95% occur only once, and more than 2% lies in the top ten. This sample's time point: recipient sample about 28 days before transplant, after cytoreduction. The input for sequencing was peripheral blood mononuclear cells, taken before stem cell transplant. The receptor set was obtained from a man aged 45 to 65 with acute myeloid leukemia. Some clones in this sample may be carry-over from other donors' samples.

This clone was recorded once. V and J are TRBV5-5 and TRBJ1-4, with D maybe TRBD1 (5 bases). The CDR3 covers 14 residues. The germline CDR1 and CDR2 sequences are SGHKS and YYEKEE (reference sequence). The V gene lost 2 bases and the J gene lost 8 bases, with 13 bases spanning the gap. The CDR3 loop is CASSLAGGREKLFF. The CDR3 DNA sequence: TGTGCCAGCAGCTTAGCGGGGGGTAGAGAAAAACTGTTTTTT.

The chain uses TRBV19 and TRBJ1-5; a weak D match, TRBD1 (6 bases). CDR1 is LNHDA and CDR2 is SQIVND in the germline V gene (reference sequence). This CDR3 is built from 16 residues. Trimming cost V 5 bases and J 3 bases, with 17 bases left between them. The CDR3 region has the DNA TGTGCCAGTAGTGCCTCGGGCCGGACAGTCAATCAGCCCCAGCATTTT. Residues: CASSASGRTVNQPQHF.

The chain joins TRBV11-2 to TRBJ2-5; TRBD1 might be the D (6 bases). Deletions cut 5 bases from V and 7 bases from J, with 14 bases between. Germline V gene sequence: CDR1 SGHAT, CDR2 FQNNGV. The CDR3 extends over 13 amino acids. The DNA of the CDR3 is TGTGCCAGCAGCGCAGGCCAAGGGGGGACCCAGTACTTC. Protein: CASSAGQGGTQYF.

The chain has TRBV5-1 and TRBJ2-7, with D possibly matching TRBD1 (6 bases). This CDR3 is built from 14 residues. The germline V gene encodes CDR1 SGHRS and CDR2 YFSETQ. V was clipped by 0 bases and J by 2 bases, with 9 bases between them. In nucleotides, the CDR3 is TGCGCCAGCAGCTTGGATAGGACAGCCTACGAGCAGTACTTC. Amino acids: CASSLDRTAYEQYF.

This chain uses TRBV28 with TRBJ2-7; D assignment may be TRBD1 or TRBD2 (5 bases each). The CDR3 spans 15 residues. The germline V and J ends were trimmed by 4 bases and 3 bases, with 16 bases remaining between them. Germline V gene sequence: CDR1 MDHEN, CDR2 SYDVKM. For the CDR3, the DNA is TGTGCCAGCAGTTCTTCCCGGGACCGATTCTACGAGCAGTACTTC. Protein: CASSSSRDRFYEQYF. The whole variable domain, remainder taken from reference TRBV28 and TRBJ2-7, is DVKVTQSSRYLVKRTGEKVFLECVQDMDHENMFWYRQDPGLGLRLIYFSYDVKMKEKGDIPEGYSVSREKKERFSLILESASTNQTSMYLCASSSSRDRFYEQYFGPGTRLTVT.

The V call is TRBV7-8, the J call TRBJ2-2; 9 nucleotides agree with TRBD1. CDR1 and CDR2 (germline): SGHVS, FQNEAQ. The CDR3 spans 15 residues. With 5 bases clipped from V and 6 bases from J, the junction kept 7 bases outside the gene matches. The chain's CDR3 is CASSPRQGVAGELFF. CDR3 sequence (DNA): TGTGCCAGCAGCCCCCGACAGGGGGTGGCCGGGGAGCTGTTTTTT.

The V call is TRBV25-1, the J call TRBJ2-7; D gene ambiguous. CDR3 length: 13 residues. CDR1 MGHDK and CDR2 SYGVNS come from the germline V gene. V was cut by 3 bases and J by 2 bases, with 8 bases left in between. Here the CDR3 reads CASSEAGTYEQYF. As DNA, the CDR3 is TGTGCCAGCAGTGAGGCAGGAACCTACGAGCAGTACTTC.

In DNA, the CDR3 is TGTGCCAGCAGCTCGCCGGGACAGGGGGCTCGCGGCTACACCTTC. Translation gives CASSSPGQGARGYTF. The chain recombines TRBV7-2 with TRBJ1-2; 12 bases are a match to TRBD1. The CDR3 runs 15 residues. With V trimmed by 4 bases and J by 8 bases, 8 bases remained unmatched. The germline V gene has CDR1 SGHTA and CDR2 FQGNSA.

The chain couples TRBV30 to TRBJ1-2, with unresolved D. The CDR3 runs 12 residues. The germline V gene has CDR1 GTSNPN and CDR2 SVGIG (reference sequence). The V gene lost 5 bases and the J gene lost 1 base, with 8 bases spanning the gap. The CDR3 region has the DNA TGTGCCTGGCAGACTTTTAACTATGGCTACACCTTC. As protein: CAWQTFNYGYTF.